Below, 7 T cell receptor beta chains from the same sample are listed, as sequenced in a study of neurological immune-mediated disorders. TCRdb redid the calling of the 5' RACE reads with MiXCR, one entry per CDR3 protein. The sample yields about 62,000 distinct CDR3 sequences, 4.5% to 5.5% seen once. Sample: PBMCs. Every receptor here comes from a woman aged 45-59 years with multiple sclerosis.

J is TRBJ2-3 and V is TRBV20-1; 9 bases align to TRBD2. The J segment lost 10 bases and the V segment lost 0 bases, leaving 5 bases of the junction unmatched. The CDR3 has 13 amino acids. The germline V gene has CDR1 DFQATT and CDR2 SNEGSKA (reference sequence). CDR3 in amino acids: CSARDPRTSAQYF. The DNA of the CDR3 is TGCAGTGCTAGAGATCCGAGGACTAGCGCGCAGTATTTT.

This clonotype has a count of ten or more. The chain joins TRBV20-1 to TRBJ2-1; D is uncertain. The CDR3 extends over 12 amino acids. Germline V gene lookup returns CDR1 DFQATT and CDR2 SNEGSKA (reference sequence). Trimming stripped 3 bases from V and 7 bases from J, with 10 bases between. CDR3 in amino acids: CSARTTLNEQFF. The CDR3 DNA is TGCAGTGCTAGGACAACTTTAAATGAGCAGTTCTTC.

The chain is built from TRBV14 and TRBJ1-4; weak D call: TRBD1 (5 bases). With 0 bases removed from V and 7 bases from J, the gap between germline ends came to 12 bases. The CDR3 has 15 residues. Germline CDR1 and CDR2: SGHDN and FVKESK. CDR3 sequence: CASSQDREIFEKLFF. In nucleotides, the CDR3 is TGTGCCAGCAGCCAAGACAGGGAAATTTTTGAAAAACTGTTTTTT. Variable domain in full (rest from reference TRBV14 and TRBJ1-4): EAGVTQFPSHSVIEKGQTVTLRCDPISGHDNLYWYRRVMGKEIKFLLHFVKESKQDESGMPNNRFLAERTGGTYSTLKVQPAELEDSGVYFCASSQDREIFEKLFFGSGTQLSVL.

This clonotype was observed at least ten times. The chain joins TRBV6-6 to TRBJ2-3; D gene unclear. From germline, CDR1 is MNHNY and CDR2 SVGAGI (reference sequence). Trimming left V 9 bases short and J 6 bases short, with 13 bases between. The CDR3 sequence is 12 residues long. The CDR3 reads CASGPGPDTQYF. The CDR3, as DNA: TGTGCCAGTGGCCCTGGACCCGATACGCAGTATTTT.

This clonotype was counted ten times or more. The J gene is TRBJ1-1, the V gene TRBV6-2 or TRBV6-3, with 9 bases identical to TRBD1. CDR1 and CDR2 from the germline V gene are MNHEY and SVGEGT. Unmatched junction bases numbered 7, after V lost 6 bases and J lost 5 bases. The length of the CDR3 is 14 residues. CDR3 DNA: TGTGCCAGCAGGTCCGGGACAGGGAATACTGAAGCTTTCTTT. This encodes CASRSGTGNTEAFF.

In its sample, this clonotype was seen many times. The chain has TRBV24-1 and TRBJ2-5, with D possibly matching TRBD2 (5 bases). The V end lost 1 base, the J end lost 9 bases, and 14 bases lay between the germline ends. The CDR3 extends over 14 amino acids. Per germline, CDR1 KGHDR and CDR2 SFDVKD. CDR3 coding DNA: TGTGCCACCAGTGATTTTCAAGGTGTCGGGGCCCAGTACTTC. Translating it yields CATSDFQGVGAQYF.

This clonotype was counted many times. The CDR3 bases are TGTGCCAGCAGCTTGGGACTAGGGGCCTACGAGCAGTACTTC. Its translation: CASSLGLGAYEQYF. The rearrangement links TRBV7-2 to TRBJ2-7; 8 bases are a match to TRBD2. CDR1 is SGHTA and CDR2 is FQGNSA in the germline V gene. The CDR3 spans 14 residues. V lost 3 bases and J lost 2; bases outside the gene matches: 3.